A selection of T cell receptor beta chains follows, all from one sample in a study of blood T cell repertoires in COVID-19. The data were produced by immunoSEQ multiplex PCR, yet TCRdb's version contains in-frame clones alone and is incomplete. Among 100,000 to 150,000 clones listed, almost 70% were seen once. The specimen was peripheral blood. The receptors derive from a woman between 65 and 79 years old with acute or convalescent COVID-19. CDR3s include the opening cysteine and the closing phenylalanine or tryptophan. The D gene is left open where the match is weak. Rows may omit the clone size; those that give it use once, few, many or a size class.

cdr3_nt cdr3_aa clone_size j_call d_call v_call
TGCAGTGCTAGTGCTGGCCGTCGCGGGAACACTGAAGCTTTCTTT CSASAGRRGNTEAFF . TRBJ1-1 . TRBV20-1
TGTGCCAGCAAACCCCTACAGCATGGCTACACCTTC CASKPLQHGYTF . TRBJ1-2 . TRBV5-4
TGTGCCAGCAGCTTAGTAGAGACAGGGAGCAATTCACCCCTCCACTTT CASSLVETGSNSPLHF . TRBJ1-6 TRBD1 TRBV11-2
TGTGCCAGCAGGGGACAGGGGGCGCTCGCTGAAGCTTTCTTT CASRGQGALAEAFF . TRBJ1-1 TRBD1 TRBV11-2
TGCGCCAGCAGCTTGAGCCAGGGGGCTGGTGAAAAACTGTTTTTT CASSLSQGAGEKLFF . TRBJ1-4 TRBD1 TRBV5-1
TGTGCCAGCAGTGACCGGTCCAGGGGGATCTACGAGCAGTACTTC CASSDRSRGIYEQYF . TRBJ2-7 TRBD1 TRBV6-1
TGTGCCACCAGCAGAACAATACTAGCAGATACGCAGTATTTT CATSRTILADTQYF . TRBJ2-3 . TRBV15
TGCGCCAGCAGCCGAGTTGGGGACTTGAGCTCCTACAATGAGCAGTTCTTC CASSRVGDLSSYNEQFF . TRBJ2-1 . TRBV4-1
TGTGCCAGCAGCCCGGGACTAGCGTTCTACAATGAGCAGTTCTTC CASSPGLAFYNEQFF . TRBJ2-1 TRBD2 TRBV9
TGTGCCATCAGTGAGTCCCGTGGGGCCTTCAATGAGCAGTTCTTC CAISESRGAFNEQFF . TRBJ2-1 . TRBV10-3
TGTGCCAGCAGTTACGACAGGGGTTTTGAAGCTTTCTTT CASSYDRGFEAFF . TRBJ1-1 TRBD1 TRBV6-5
TGTGCCAGTACGGGGGACACAGATACGCAGTATTTT CASTGDTDTQYF . TRBJ2-3 . TRBV19
TGCAGCGTTGGAGACAGACTCACTGAAGCTTTCTTT CSVGDRLTEAFF . TRBJ1-1 . TRBV29-1
TGCGCCAGCAGCTTGGGATACGGGGTAGACACAGATACGCAGTATTTT CASSLGYGVDTDTQYF few TRBJ2-3 . TRBV5-1
TGTGCCAGCAGTTTTGCGGTCGGACTAAGAAATGAGCAGTTCTTC CASSFAVGLRNEQFF . TRBJ2-1 . TRBV28
TGTGCCTGGGCACACGCGGGAGGTGGGGATACGCAGTATTTT CAWAHAGGGDTQYF . TRBJ2-3 TRBD2 TRBV30
TGCGCCAGCAGTCGGGGATCCTCAATTTGGGATACGCAGTATTTT CASSRGSSIWDTQYF few TRBJ2-3 . TRBV10-1
TGTGCCAGCAGCTTGCTCGGGACTCCCACAGATACGCAGTATTTT CASSLLGTPTDTQYF . TRBJ2-3 . TRBV11-2
TGCGCCAGCAGCTCTAGCGGGGGGCCAGAGACCCAGTACTTC CASSSSGGPETQYF . TRBJ2-5 TRBD2 TRBV5-1
TGTGCCAGCAGTTACGTAGCTCGGGACAGGGGGTTTTTT CASSYVARDRGFF . TRBJ1-4 TRBD1 TRBV6-5
TGTGCCACCAGCAAAGGTTCAGGGGGGATTGATGGCTACACCTTC CATSKGSGGIDGYTF many TRBJ1-2 TRBD1 TRBV15
TGTGCCAGTACGGGACAGGGGGCTTACAATGAGCAGTTCTTC CASTGQGAYNEQFF . TRBJ2-1 TRBD1 TRBV2
TGCGCCAGCAGCTTGGTTGGGACAGCTGGTGACTATGGCTACACCTTC CASSLVGTAGDYGYTF . TRBJ1-2 TRBD1 TRBV5-1
TGCGCCAGCAGCCCCCGGACAGGGCGCACTGAAGCTTTCTTT CASSPRTGRTEAFF . TRBJ1-1 TRBD1 TRBV5-1
TGTGCCAGCTCCCGCGGAGACAATGAGCAGTTCTTC CASSRGDNEQFF . TRBJ2-1 . TRBV18
TGTGCCAGCAGCCAGACAGGGGGCCTTCAGCCCCAGCATTTT CASSQTGGLQPQHF . TRBJ1-5 TRBD1 TRBV3-1/TRBV3-2
TGTGCCAGCAGTATGACAGGGACAGGACAGCCCCAGCATTTT CASSMTGTGQPQHF . TRBJ1-5 TRBD1 TRBV28
TGTGCCAGCAGCTTATTGGAGCCGACAGGCTACTCCACAGATACGCAGTATTTT CASSLLEPTGYSTDTQYF . TRBJ2-3 . TRBV11-2
TGTGCCATCGGGTCGGATCTTGGGGCCAGCACAGATACGCAGTATTTT CAIGSDLGASTDTQYF . TRBJ2-3 . TRBV10-3
TGTGCCAGCAGCGTAGGCGGGGCCTTGAACACTGAAGCTTTCTTT CASSVGGALNTEAFF . TRBJ1-1 . TRBV9
TGTGCCTGGAGACTCGGACCAGGAGGGAAACTGTTTTTT CAWRLGPGGKLFF . TRBJ1-4 . TRBV30